One sample yielded the 24 T cell receptor beta chains listed below, sequenced in a study of cytomegalovirus exposure and HLA in healthy donors. PCR used 60 Vbeta primers and 13 Jbeta primers. Some clones are missing from TCRdb's copy, which holds only in-frame ones; the method was immunoSEQ multiplex PCR. The sample includes about 89,000 clones, roughly three quarters seen only once; the top ten take roughly 3.6%. The sequenced sample was PBMCs. The receptor set was obtained from a man aged 30 to 39 in good health and CMV-seronegative.

Here the CDR3 DNA reads TGTGCCAGCAGTGACCCAGGGGAGGCCAAAAACATTCAGTACTTC. Translated: CASSDPGEAKNIQYF. V usage is TRBV2 and J usage is TRBJ2-4; maybe TRBD1 (6 bases). Germline CDR1 and CDR2: SNHLY and FYNNEI. V was cut by 3 bases and J by 1 base, with 10 bases left in between. CDR3 length: 15 amino acids.

The genes are TRBV14 and TRBJ1-1, with D possibly being TRBD1 (6 bases). CDR1 is SGHDN and CDR2 is FVKESK in the germline V gene. V was pared by 1 base and J by 0 bases, with 12 bases between. The CDR3 has 16 residues. CDR3 residues: CASSQGRWTVNTEAFF. In nucleotides, the CDR3 is TGTGCCAGCAGCCAAGGGAGGTGGACAGTGAACACTGAAGCTTTCTTT.

This rearrangement joins TRBV10-3 to TRBJ1-3, with 8 nucleotides matching TRBD1. The CDR3 loop spans 16 amino acids. Germline V gene sequence: CDR1 ENHRY, CDR2 SYGVKD. J gave up 2 bases and V 8 bases, and 11 bases lay outside the gene matches. CDR3 bases: TGTGCCATCGGCGCACAGGGGGGATGGACTGGAAACACCATATATTTT. Its protein is CAIGAQGGWTGNTIYF.

CDR3: CASSDRGVGNTEAFF. The CDR3 bases are TGTGCCAGCAGTGACAGGGGAGTGGGAAACACTGAAGCTTTCTTT. This sequence joins TRBV2 and TRBJ1-1; maybe TRBD1 (6 bases). The germline gives CDR1 SNHLY, CDR2 FYNNEI. CDR3 size: 15 residues. Trimming left V 3 bases short and J 2 bases short, with 13 bases between.

The CDR3 DNA is TGTGCCAGCAGCCCCATAGGGAGCTCTGGGGCCAACGTCCTGACTTTC. Translating it yields CASSPIGSSGANVLTF. This chain uses TRBV13 with TRBJ2-6, with a tentative D call TRBD2 (5 bases). CDR1 and CDR2 from the germline V gene are PRHDT and FYEKMQ (reference sequence). The V gene lost 5 bases and the J gene lost 0 bases, with 11 bases spanning the gap. The CDR3 runs to 16 residues.

The chain recombines TRBV7-2 with TRBJ2-7; 7 bases agree with TRBD1. The V segment lost 5 bases and the J segment 3 bases; nucleotides outside the gene matches: 10. The CDR3 has 15 amino acids. Germline assignment: CDR1 SGHTA and CDR2 FQGNSA. As DNA, the CDR3 is TGTGCCAGCAGCCCGCAGTCCGGACAGGTCTACGAGCAGTACTTC. As protein: CASSPQSGQVYEQYF.

The chain couples TRBV5-6 to TRBJ1-5; 9 bases map to TRBD1. Per the germline V gene, CDR1 is SGHDT and CDR2 is YYEEEE. CDR3 length equals 15 residues. V was clipped by 0 bases and J by 6 bases; unmatched bases: 4. The CDR3 bases are TGTGCCAGCAGCTTGGCTGGGACAGGGCTTCAGCCCCAGCATTTT. It codes for CASSLAGTGLQPQHF.

The V gene is TRBV11-2, the J gene TRBJ2-3, with 11 bases fitting TRBD1. Unmatched junction bases numbered 6, after V lost 4 bases and J lost 6 bases. This CDR3 has 15 residues. Germline V CDR1 and CDR2: SGHAT, FQNNGV. The CDR3 loop is CASSWGDRGSDTQYF. CDR3 sequence (DNA): TGTGCCAGCAGCTGGGGGGACAGGGGGTCTGATACGCAGTATTTT. Complete variable domain (other parts from reference TRBV11-2 and TRBJ2-3): EAGVAQSPRYKIIEKRQSVAFWCNPISGHATLYWYQQILGQGPKLLIQFQNNGVVDDSQLPKDRFSAERLKGVDSTLKIQPAKLEDSAVYLCASSWGDRGSDTQYFGPGTRLTVL.

This clone has a single count. The rearrangement uses TRBV4-3 and TRBJ1-4; 8 nucleotides line up with TRBD1. Trimming removed 1 base from V and 7 bases from J; junction bases left unmatched: 5. This CDR3 is 15 amino acids long. CDR1 and CDR2 from the germline V gene are LGHNA and YSLEER. The CDR3 nucleotides read TGCGCCAGCAGCCAAGGGGACAGGTGTGGTGAAAAACTGTTTTTT. This sequence encodes CASSQGDRCGEKLFF.

The chain combines TRBV6-1 with TRBJ1-1; possible D gene TRBD1, 5 bases. Trimming cost V 5 bases and J 8 bases, with 9 bases left between them. This CDR3 comprises 11 residues. CDR1 MNHNS and CDR2 SASEGT come from the germline V gene. The CDR3 nucleotides read TGTGCCAGCAGTCTCTACAGGGAAGCTTTCTTT. Translated: CASSLYREAFF.

The V gene is TRBV5-1, the J gene TRBJ1-1, with D perhaps TRBD1 (6 bases). With 0 bases removed from V and 1 base from J, the gap between germline ends came to 10 bases. The CDR3 consists of 15 residues. Germline values: CDR1 SGHRS, CDR2 YFSETQ. The CDR3 sequence: CASSLGGQGNTEAFF. The CDR3 DNA reads TGCGCCAGCAGCTTGGGGGGGCAGGGGAACACTGAAGCTTTCTTT.

The chain links TRBV6-6 to TRBJ2-7, with 12 bases matching TRBD1. The junction had 7 bases not matched to a gene; V was cut back by 6 bases and J by 4 bases. The CDR3 runs to 15 residues. The germline CDR1 and CDR2 sequences are MNHNY and SVGAGI (reference sequence). The CDR3 is CASRAGTGGSYEQYF. The CDR3 nucleotides read TGTGCCAGCAGAGCCGGGACAGGGGGCAGTTACGAGCAGTACTTC.

The rearrangement uses TRBV5-6 and TRBJ1-1; D ambiguous. Trimming took off 0 bases at V and 2 bases at J, with 11 bases between the two ends. The germline V gene encodes CDR1 SGHDT and CDR2 YYEEEE. The CDR3 has 15 amino acids. This CDR3 reads CASSLDGQINTEAFF. The DNA for the CDR3 is TGTGCCAGCAGCTTGGATGGGCAGATAAACACTGAAGCTTTCTTT. Together with reference TRBV5-6 and TRBJ1-1, the CDR3 gives the full variable domain: DAGVTQSPTHLIKTRGQQVTLRCSPKSGHDTVSWYQQALGQGPQFIFQYYEEEERQRGNFPDRFSGHQFPNYSSELNVNALLLGDSALYLCASSLDGQINTEAFFGQGTRLTVV.

This clone was found a few times. The chain combines TRBV7-9 with TRBJ1-2; 7 positions match TRBD1. V was clipped by 7 bases and J by 2 bases; unmatched bases: 13. CDR3 length: 16 residues. Germline values: CDR1 SEHNR, CDR2 FQNEAQ (reference sequence). The CDR3 spells CASTHPLDRENYGYTF. Here the CDR3 DNA reads TGTGCCAGCACCCACCCACTTGACAGGGAAAACTATGGCTACACCTTC.

The chain has TRBV4-2 and TRBJ1-6; D possibly corresponds to TRBD1 (5 bases). The length of the CDR3 is 14 residues. V was pared by 2 bases and J by 7 bases, with 9 bases between. Germline loops: CDR1 LGHNA, CDR2 YNFKEQ. The DNA for the CDR3 is TGTGCCAGCAGCCAAACCGGGGGGAATTCACCCCTCCACTTT. It yields the protein CASSQTGGNSPLHF.

A single count supports this clone. The V call is TRBV29-1, the J call TRBJ2-7, with 8 bases fitting TRBD1. After removal of 7 bases from V and 3 bases from J, the junction contained 5 bases not matched to a gene. The CDR3 has 12 residues. Germline-derived CDR1 and CDR2 are SQVTM and ANQGSEA. In DNA, the CDR3 is TGCAGCGCGGGACAGGATTTCTACGAGCAGTACTTC. This translates into CSAGQDFYEQYF.

The rearrangement joins TRBV27 to TRBJ2-7; D is uncertain. CDR3 size: 16 residues. Trimming took 4 bases from V and 3 from J, leaving 19 bases between them. CDR1 MNHEY and CDR2 SMNVEV come from the germline V gene (reference sequence). CDR3 in DNA: TGTGCCAGCAGTTCTCACTCCGGGTCTGAAAGCTACGAGCAGTACTTC. Translating gives CASSSHSGSESYEQYF.

There are a few counts of this clone. DNA for the CDR3: TGCAGCGCGGCGGGGACCGACTATACGCAGTATTTT. This encodes CSAAGTDYTQYF. The chain has TRBV29-1 and TRBJ2-3; D may be TRBD2 (6 bases). This CDR3 contains 12 residues. Germline assignment: CDR1 SQVTM and CDR2 ANQGSEA. Trimming took 7 bases from V and 7 from J, leaving 15 bases between them.

This clone was detected a few times. This chain connects TRBV29-1 to TRBJ2-1; 9 bases align to TRBD2. The CDR3 runs 13 residues. Germline V lookup: CDR1 SQVTM, CDR2 ANQGSEA. V lost 6 bases, J lost 8 bases, and 8 bases stayed unmatched. DNA of the CDR3: TGCAGCGTGGGGGTAGCGGGAGTTCATGAGCAGTTCTTC. Its translation: CSVGVAGVHEQFF.

The chain carries TRBV9 and TRBJ1-1; D gene unclear. The CDR3 covers 14 residues. The V end was cut by 0 bases, the J end by 1 base, with 7 bases between. Germline CDR1 is SGDLS and CDR2 is YYNGEE. CDR3 amino acids: CASSVGTENTEAFF. CDR3 nucleotide sequence: TGTGCCAGCAGCGTAGGCACAGAGAACACTGAAGCTTTCTTT.

This chain joins TRBV19 and TRBJ2-6, with D hard to call. The V gene lost 5 bases and the J gene lost 0 bases, with 14 bases spanning the gap. The length of the CDR3 is 17 residues. The germline gives CDR1 LNHDA, CDR2 SQIVND (reference sequence). The CDR3 DNA sequence: TGTGCCAGTAGTCCAAGTCATACAACCTCTGGGGCCAACGTCCTGACTTTC. Translated, it gives CASSPSHTTSGANVLTF.

This rearrangement joins TRBV6-6 to TRBJ2-1, with D possibly being TRBD2 (7 bases). This CDR3 region has 16 residues. Trimming shortened V by 6 bases and J by 0 bases, and 15 bases separated the two germline ends. In germline, CDR1 is MNHNY, CDR2 SVGAGI (reference sequence). The CDR3 spells CASSSAGAHSYNEQFF. In nucleotides, the CDR3 is TGTGCCAGCAGCTCTGCGGGGGCCCACTCCTACAATGAGCAGTTCTTC.

The V and J genes are TRBV29-1 and TRBJ1-2; 8 positions match TRBD1. Unmatched junction bases numbered 5, after V lost 4 bases and J lost 7 bases. Germline-derived CDR1 and CDR2 are SQVTM and ANQGSEA. CDR3 length equals 12 residues. The CDR3 DNA follows: TGCAGCGTTGCGGACAGGGAGGGTGGCTACACCTTC. This sequence encodes CSVADREGGYTF.

This clone appeared a single time. The V call is TRBV6-6, the J call TRBJ1-4, with a tentative D call TRBD1 (6 bases). V was shortened by 1 base and J by 4 bases, with 10 bases between the two germline ends. Per the germline V gene, CDR1 is MNHNY and CDR2 is SVGAGI (reference sequence). The CDR3 runs to 15 residues. CDR3 amino acids: CASSYWGRHNEKLFF. The CDR3 DNA follows: TGTGCCAGCAGTTACTGGGGGCGCCATAATGAAAAACTGTTTTTT.